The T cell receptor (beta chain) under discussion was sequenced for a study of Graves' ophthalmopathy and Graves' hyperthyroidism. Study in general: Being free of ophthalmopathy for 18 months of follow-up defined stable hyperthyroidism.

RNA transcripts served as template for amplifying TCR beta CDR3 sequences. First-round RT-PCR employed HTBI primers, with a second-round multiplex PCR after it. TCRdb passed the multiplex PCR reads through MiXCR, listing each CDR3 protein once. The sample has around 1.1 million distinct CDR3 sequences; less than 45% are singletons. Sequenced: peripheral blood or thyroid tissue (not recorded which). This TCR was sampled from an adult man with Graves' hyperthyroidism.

CDR3 bases: TGCAGCGTTGGTGGGCCTGGGGAGCTGTTTTTT. Its translation is CSVGGPGELFF. The genes are TRBV29-1 and TRBJ2-2; D is undetermined. CDR1 is SQVTM and CDR2 is ANQGSEA in the germline V gene. V shed 4 bases and J shed 8 bases, with 8 bases lying between them. The CDR3 consists of 11 residues.